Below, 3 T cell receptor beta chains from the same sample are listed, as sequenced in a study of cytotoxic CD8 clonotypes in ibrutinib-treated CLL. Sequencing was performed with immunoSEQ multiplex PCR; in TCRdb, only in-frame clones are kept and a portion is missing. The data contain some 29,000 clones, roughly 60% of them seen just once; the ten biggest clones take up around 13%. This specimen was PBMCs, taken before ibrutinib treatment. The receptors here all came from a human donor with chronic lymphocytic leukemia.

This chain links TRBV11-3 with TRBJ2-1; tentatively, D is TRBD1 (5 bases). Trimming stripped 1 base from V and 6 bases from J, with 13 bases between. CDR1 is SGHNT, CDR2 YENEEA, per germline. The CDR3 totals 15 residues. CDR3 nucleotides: TGTGCCAGCAGCTTAGCTTCAGGGTTCTCCAATGAGCAGTTCTTC. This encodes CASSLASGFSNEQFF.

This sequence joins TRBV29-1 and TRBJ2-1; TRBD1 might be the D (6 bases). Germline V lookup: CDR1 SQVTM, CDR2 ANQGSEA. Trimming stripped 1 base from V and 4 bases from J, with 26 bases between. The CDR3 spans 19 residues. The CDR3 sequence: CSVEGGIQGGIYLYNEQFF. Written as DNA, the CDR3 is TGCAGCGTTGAAGGGGGCATACAGGGCGGTATATACCTGTACAATGAGCAGTTCTTC.

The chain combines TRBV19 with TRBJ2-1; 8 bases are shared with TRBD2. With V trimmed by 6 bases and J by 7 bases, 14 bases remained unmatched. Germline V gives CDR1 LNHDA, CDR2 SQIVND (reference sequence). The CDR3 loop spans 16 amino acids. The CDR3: CASSLPGAGGANEQFF. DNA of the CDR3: TGTGCCAGTAGCCTCCCAGGGGCGGGGGGTGCGAATGAGCAGTTCTTC.